The 27 T cell receptor beta chains in this list originate from one sample, sequenced in a study of OX40 agonist ivuxolimab in advanced cancers. Produced via immunoSEQ multiplex PCR; TCRdb's table is partial and in-frame only. The data contain around 58,000 clones, roughly 93% of them singletons. Specimen: CD4+ or CD8+ T cells sorted from blood, collected in a trial of the OX40 agonist ivuxolimab. These TCRs come from an adult with an advanced solid tumor such as melanoma, head and neck, liver or kidney cancer.

The gene calls are TRBV5-4 and TRBJ2-7; 7 bases match TRBD1. V shed 4 bases, J shed 2 bases, and the junction held 3 bases outside the gene matches. CDR1 and CDR2 (germline): SGHNT, YYREEE (reference sequence). This CDR3 contains 13 residues. CDR3 nucleotides: TGTGCCAGCAGCGGGACAGAGACCTACGAGCAGTACTTC. Its protein is CASSGTETYEQYF. Looking up the rest from reference TRBV5-4 and TRBJ2-7 gives the full variable domain: ETGVTQSPTHLIKTRGQQVTLRCSSQSGHNTVSWYQQALGQGPQFIFQYYREEENGRGNFPPRFSGLQFPNYSSELNVNALELDDSALYLCASSGTETYEQYFGPGTRLTVT.

This clone occurred once. The same CDR3 arises from other DNA sequences in this sample as well. The chain employs TRBV7-3 and TRBJ2-2; unclear D gene. Germline V gene sequence: CDR1 SGHTA, CDR2 FQGTGA. CDR3 length equals 11 residues. The V end lost 3 bases, the J end lost 5 bases, and 1 base lay between the germline ends. CDR3 in amino acids: CASSLTGELFF. The CDR3 DNA reads TGTGCCAGCAGCTTGACCGGGGAGCTGTTTTTT. The entire variable domain, with the rest obtained from reference TRBV7-3 and TRBJ2-2, is as follows: GAGVSQTPSNKVTEKGKYVELRCDPISGHTALYWYRQSLGQGPEFLIYFQGTGAADDSGLPNDRFFAVRPEGSVSTLKIQRTERGDSAVYLCASSLTGELFFGEGSRLTVL.

The gene calls are TRBV5-1 and TRBJ2-2, with unresolved D. With 0 bases removed from V and 1 base from J, the gap between germline ends came to 7 bases. This CDR3 is 15 amino acids long. Germline V gives CDR1 SGHRS, CDR2 YFSETQ. CDR3 protein: CASSLVAENTGELFF. The DNA of the CDR3 is TGCGCCAGCAGCTTGGTGGCAGAGAACACCGGGGAGCTGTTTTTT.

This sequence joins TRBV27 and TRBJ1-2, with 10 bases lining up with TRBD1. The V gene's germline CDR1 is MNHEY and CDR2 SMNVEV (reference sequence). The CDR3 sequence is 16 residues long. Trimming cost V 5 bases and J 8 bases; bases outside gene matches: 14. CDR3 protein: CASSPLTGGAWWGYTF. CDR3 coding DNA: TGTGCCAGCAGTCCTTTGACAGGGGGCGCTTGGTGGGGCTACACCTTC.

The genes are TRBV7-9 and TRBJ2-7, with a tentative D call TRBD2 (5 bases). There are 16 residues in the CDR3. V lost 4 bases and J 3 bases, leaving 19 bases between the germline ends. Germline CDR1 and CDR2: SEHNR and FQNEAQ (reference sequence). The CDR3 sequence is CASSYHGSEALYEQYF. CDR3 coding DNA: TGTGCCAGCAGCTATCACGGGTCGGAGGCCCTCTACGAGCAGTACTTC.

The chain has TRBV21-1 and TRBJ1-3. TRBV21-1 corresponds to a pseudogene. The CDR3 is 14 residues long. In nucleotides, the CDR3 is TGTGCCAGCAGCACCGGGGTCCTGAGGAACACCATATATTTT. It encodes CASSTGVLRNTIYF.

This chain uses TRBV19 with TRBJ2-1; 8 bases match TRBD1. CDR1 is LNHDA, CDR2 SQIVND, per germline (reference sequence). There are 15 residues in the CDR3. V shed 4 bases and J 8 bases; nucleotides not matched to a gene: 10. CDR3 in amino acids: CASSTGTGALHEQFF. As DNA, the CDR3 is TGTGCCAGTAGTACCGGGACAGGAGCATTGCATGAGCAGTTCTTC. Full variable domain (remainder filled in from reference TRBV19 and TRBJ2-1): DGGITQSPKYLFRKEGQNVTLSCEQNLNHDAMYWYRQDPGQGLRLIYYSQIVNDFQKGDIAEGYSVSREKKESFPLTVTSAQKNPTAFYLCASSTGTGALHEQFFGPGTRLTVL.

The gene calls are TRBV28 and TRBJ2-5; no reliable D call. Germline V gene sequence: CDR1 MDHEN, CDR2 SYDVKM. This CDR3 is built from 15 residues. Trimming took off 3 bases at V and 4 bases at J, with 15 bases between the two ends. CDR3 loop: CASSFSPIEGETQYF. For the CDR3, the DNA is TGTGCCAGCAGTTTCTCCCCCATAGAAGGAGAGACCCAGTACTTC.

The genes are TRBV21-1 and TRBJ2-3; the table assigns TRBD1, which was not confirmed against the DNA. TRBV21-1 is classified as a pseudogene. The CDR3 loop spans 18 amino acids. CDR3 DNA sequence: TGTGCCAGCAGCAACCGACAGGGTACGACTCCCCACACAGATACGCAGTATTTT. Amino acids: CASSNRQGTTPHTDTQYF.

This chain joins TRBV21-1 and TRBJ1-2; the D segment call TRBD1 is taken from the table without a DNA check. TRBV21-1 is an annotated pseudogene. CDR3 length equals 15 residues. For the CDR3, the DNA is TGTGCCAGCAGCAAAATGGTGGGGACAGGGGGTGGCTACACCTTC. Translated: CASSKMVGTGGGYTF.

DNA of the CDR3: TGTGCCAGCAGTTTACTCTCGGGAGTAAGGTACAATGAGCAGTTCTTC. Residues: CASSLLSGVRYNEQFF. J is TRBJ2-1 and V is TRBV28, with a possible D match to TRBD2 (6 bases). CDR1 is MDHEN and CDR2 is SYDVKM in the germline V gene. The CDR3 spans 16 residues. V lost 2 bases to trimming and J lost 4 bases, with 15 bases between them. The full variable domain, rest sourced from reference TRBV28 and TRBJ2-1, is DVKVTQSSRYLVKRTGEKVFLECVQDMDHENMFWYRQDPGLGLRLIYFSYDVKMKEKGDIPEGYSVSREKKERFSLILESASTNQTSMYLCASSLLSGVRYNEQFFGPGTRLTVL.

The chain is built from TRBV14 and TRBJ1-2, with no clear D. V shed 0 bases and J shed 3 bases, with 11 bases lying between them. The CDR3 contains 15 residues. Germline CDR1 reads SGHDN; CDR2 reads FVKESK. In nucleotides, the CDR3 is TGTGCCAGCAGCCAAGATCGGGCAGCTTACTATGGCTACACCTTC. Translation gives CASSQDRAAYYGYTF. The full variable domain, its missing parts supplied by reference TRBV14 and TRBJ1-2, is EAGVTQFPSHSVIEKGQTVTLRCDPISGHDNLYWYRRVMGKEIKFLLHFVKESKQDESGMPNNRFLAERTGGTYSTLKVQPAELEDSGVYFCASSQDRAAYYGYTFGSGTRLTVV.

This rearrangement joins TRBV5-1 to TRBJ2-5; no firm D call. Deletions cut 3 bases from V and 2 bases from J, with 11 bases between. From germline, CDR1 is SGHRS and CDR2 YFSETQ. The CDR3 has 14 residues. CDR3: CASSWSADQETQYF. In DNA form, the CDR3 reads TGCGCCAGCAGCTGGAGTGCAGATCAAGAGACCCAGTACTTC. The full variable domain, in which reference TRBV5-1 and TRBJ2-5 provide the parts outside the CDR3, is KAGVTQTPRYLIKTRGQQVTLSCSPISGHRSVSWYQQTPGQGLQFLFEYFSETQRNKGNFPGRFSGRQFSNSRSEMNVSTLELGDSALYLCASSWSADQETQYFGPGTRLLVL.

The chain joins TRBV4-3 to TRBJ2-3; D tentatively fits TRBD1 or TRBD2 (5 bases each). This CDR3 region has 15 residues. Germline CDR1 LGHNA, CDR2 YSLEER. Trimming left V 0 bases short and J 4 bases short, with 11 bases between. The CDR3 loop reads CASSQDMLGADTQYF. In DNA form, the CDR3 reads TGCGCCAGCAGCCAAGATATGTTGGGGGCAGATACGCAGTATTTT.

DNA of the CDR3: TGTGCCAGTAGTATAGTGGCGAGCTCCTACGAGCAGTACTTC. Translating gives CASSIVASSYEQYF. This chain connects TRBV19 to TRBJ2-7; D gene uncertain. V was trimmed by 1 base and J by 0 bases, leaving 7 bases between them. The V gene's germline CDR1 is LNHDA and CDR2 SQIVND (reference sequence). The CDR3 is made up of 14 amino acids.

The gene calls are TRBV6-5 and TRBJ2-7; the match to TRBD2 covers 7 bases. There are 14 residues in the CDR3. The ends lost 6 bases at V and 7 bases at J; junction bases unmatched: 12. Germline CDR1 reads MNHEY; CDR2 reads SVGAGI. The CDR3 loop reads CASRAASGDLEQYF. DNA of the CDR3: TGTGCCAGCAGGGCGGCTAGCGGCGACCTTGAGCAGTACTTC.

This clone was counted a single time. The V call is TRBV6-5, the J call TRBJ2-5; the D is unclear. This CDR3 is 12 amino acids long. With 7 bases removed from V and 7 bases from J, the gap between germline ends came to 13 bases. Germline V CDR1 and CDR2: MNHEY, SVGAGI. CDR3 DNA sequence: TGTGCCAGCAATGAATTCCCGGGGACCCAGTACTTC. Amino acid sequence: CASNEFPGTQYF.

The gene calls are TRBV6-5 and TRBJ2-2; the match to TRBD2 covers 8 bases. V was pared by 0 bases and J by 7 bases, with 7 bases of the junction left unmatched. The CDR3 length is 16 residues. Germline-derived CDR1 and CDR2 are MNHEY and SVGAGI. CDR3 amino acids: CASSYSVGLGGGELFF. CDR3 nucleotides: TGTGCCAGCAGTTACTCGGTGGGACTAGGTGGCGGGGAGCTGTTTTTT.

Details on this clone: One end of the junction is discordant with germline, which a read error may explain. This rearrangement joins TRBV4-3 to TRBJ2-1, with D possibly matching TRBD1 (6 bases). This CDR3 is built from 16 residues. In germline, CDR1 is LGHNA, CDR2 YSLEER. The CDR3 nucleotides read TGCGCCAGCAGCCCTCATAGGGGGAACTCCTACGATGAGCAGTTCTTC. Translating it yields CASSPHRGNSYDEQFF.

About this clone: The sample has other DNA sequences that encode this CDR3 too. This chain joins TRBV30 and TRBJ2-7; D gene ambiguous. The V gene's germline CDR1 is GTSNPN and CDR2 SVGIG (reference sequence). The CDR3 consists of 14 residues. V shed 2 bases and J shed 5 bases, with 16 bases lying between them. The CDR3 nucleotides are TGTGCCTGGAGTTCATCGGCCGGTAGTCACGAGCAGTACTTC. This sequence encodes CAWSSSAGSHEQYF.

This clone is labeled large (0.1 to 1%). The rearrangement uses TRBV7-8 and TRBJ2-1; D is perhaps TRBD2 (6 bases). CDR3 length: 16 residues. CDR1 is SGHVS and CDR2 is FQNEAQ in the germline V gene. The ends were cut back, 0 bases at V and 2 bases at J, with 11 bases in the middle. The CDR3 loop is CASSLAAGIPYNEQFF. CDR3 bases: TGTGCCAGCAGCTTAGCGGCGGGGATACCCTACAATGAGCAGTTCTTC.

The sample holds one count of this clone. The J gene is TRBJ2-7, the V gene TRBV5-1; 9 bases line up with TRBD1. Per the germline V gene, CDR1 is SGHRS and CDR2 is YFSETQ. The CDR3 contains 16 residues. V was clipped by 0 bases and J by 2 bases; unmatched bases: 6. CDR3 residues: CASSLAGGTGTYEQYF. The CDR3 DNA reads as TGCGCCAGCAGCTTGGCCGGCGGGACAGGGACCTACGAGCAGTACTTC.

V is TRBV11-2 and J is TRBJ2-7; D call uncertain. From germline, CDR1 is SGHAT and CDR2 FQNNGV. V was pared by 5 bases and J by 3 bases, with 11 bases between. The CDR3 has 13 residues. The CDR3 protein is CASSLAPNYEQYF. In DNA form, the CDR3 reads TGTGCCAGCAGCCTGGCACCGAACTACGAGCAGTACTTC.

The V and J genes are TRBV28 and TRBJ2-7; D not certain. The CDR3 is 13 amino acids. The V gene lost 6 bases and the J gene lost 6 bases, with 15 bases spanning the gap. Germline loops: CDR1 MDHEN, CDR2 SYDVKM. The chain's CDR3 is CASSYPPPLEQYF. In DNA form, the CDR3 reads TGTGCCAGCAGCTACCCTCCCCCCCTCGAGCAGTACTTC.

The chain is built from TRBV25-1 and TRBJ2-7; 7 bases line up with TRBD2. The J segment lost 0 bases and the V segment lost 4 bases, leaving 3 bases of the junction unmatched. This CDR3 is built from 14 residues. Germline CDR1 is MGHDK and CDR2 is SYGVNS. CDR3 nucleotide sequence: TGTGCCAGCAGTGTTCCGGGGGGCTCCTACGAGCAGTACTTC. It is translated as CASSVPGGSYEQYF.

V usage is TRBV19 and J usage is TRBJ2-1; D possibly corresponds to TRBD1 (5 bases). The V and J ends lost 6 bases and 4 bases respectively, with 13 bases between them. Germline values: CDR1 LNHDA, CDR2 SQIVND (reference sequence). This CDR3 spans 14 amino acids. The CDR3: CASRSRQTYNEQFF. CDR3 in DNA: TGTGCCAGTAGATCGAGACAGACTTACAATGAGCAGTTCTTC.

The genes are TRBV7-9 and TRBJ2-7; a weak D match, TRBD1 (5 bases). Trimming took 2 bases from V and 6 from J, leaving 11 bases between them. Per the germline V gene, CDR1 is SEHNR and CDR2 is FQNEAQ (reference sequence). The CDR3 extends over 13 amino acids. This CDR3 is CASSLNSQGEQYF. DNA of the CDR3: TGTGCCAGCAGCTTAAACAGTCAGGGCGAGCAGTACTTC. The full variable domain, its missing parts supplied by reference TRBV7-9 and TRBJ2-7, is DTGVSQNPRHKITKRGQNVTFRCDPISEHNRLYWYRQTLGQGPEFLTYFQNEAQLEKSRLLSDRFSAERPKGSFSTLEIQRTEQGDSAMYLCASSLNSQGEQYFGPGTRLTVT.